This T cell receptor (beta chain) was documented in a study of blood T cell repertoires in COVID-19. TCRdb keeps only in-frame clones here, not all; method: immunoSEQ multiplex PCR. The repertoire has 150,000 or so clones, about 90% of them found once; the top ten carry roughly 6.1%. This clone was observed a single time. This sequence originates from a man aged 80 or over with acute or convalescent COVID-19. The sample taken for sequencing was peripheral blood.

CDR3 in DNA: TGTGCCAGCAGAACCGGGGGAAGCTCCTACAATGAGCAGTTCTTC. It is translated as CASRTGGSSYNEQFF. The chain has TRBV7-2 and TRBJ2-1; tentatively, D is TRBD2 (6 bases). The CDR3 is made up of 15 amino acids. CDR1 SGHTA and CDR2 FQGNSA come from the germline V gene. The V end was cut by 6 bases, the J end by 0 bases, with 12 bases between.